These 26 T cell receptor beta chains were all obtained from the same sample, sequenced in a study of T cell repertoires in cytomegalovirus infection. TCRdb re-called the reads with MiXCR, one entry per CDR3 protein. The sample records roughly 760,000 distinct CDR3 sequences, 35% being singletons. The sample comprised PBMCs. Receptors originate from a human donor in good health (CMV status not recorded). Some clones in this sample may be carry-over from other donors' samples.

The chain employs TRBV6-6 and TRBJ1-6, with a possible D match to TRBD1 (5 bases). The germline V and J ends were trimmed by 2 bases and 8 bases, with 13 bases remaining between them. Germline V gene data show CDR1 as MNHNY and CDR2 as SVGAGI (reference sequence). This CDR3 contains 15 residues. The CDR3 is CASSYPRDRDSPLHF. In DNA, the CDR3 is TGTGCCAGCAGTTACCCAAGGGACCGAGATTCACCCCTCCACTTT.

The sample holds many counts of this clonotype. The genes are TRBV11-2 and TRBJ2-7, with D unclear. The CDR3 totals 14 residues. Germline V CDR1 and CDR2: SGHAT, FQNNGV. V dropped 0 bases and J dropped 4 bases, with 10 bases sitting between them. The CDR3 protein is CASSLEPSGYEQYF. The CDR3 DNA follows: TGTGCCAGCAGCTTAGAGCCTTCCGGGTACGAGCAGTACTTC.

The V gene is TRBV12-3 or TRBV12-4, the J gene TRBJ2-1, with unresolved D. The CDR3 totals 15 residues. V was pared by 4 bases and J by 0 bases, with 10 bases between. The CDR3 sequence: CASSSSIFSYNEQFF. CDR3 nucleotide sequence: TGTGCCAGCAGTTCGTCGATTTTCTCCTACAATGAGCAGTTCTTC.

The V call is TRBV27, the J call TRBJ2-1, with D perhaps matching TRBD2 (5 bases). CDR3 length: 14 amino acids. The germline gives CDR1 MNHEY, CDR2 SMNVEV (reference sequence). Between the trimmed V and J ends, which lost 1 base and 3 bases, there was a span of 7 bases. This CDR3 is CASSLYRDYNEQFF. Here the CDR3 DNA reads TGTGCCAGCAGTTTATACCGGGACTACAATGAGCAGTTCTTC.

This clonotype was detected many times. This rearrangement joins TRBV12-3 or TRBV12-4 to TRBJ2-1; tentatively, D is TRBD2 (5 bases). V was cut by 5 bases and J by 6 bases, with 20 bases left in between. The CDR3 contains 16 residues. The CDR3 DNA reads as TGTGCCAGCAGTCCACTAGGACGGGGTGGCTCCAATGAGCAGTTCTTC. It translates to CASSPLGRGGSNEQFF.

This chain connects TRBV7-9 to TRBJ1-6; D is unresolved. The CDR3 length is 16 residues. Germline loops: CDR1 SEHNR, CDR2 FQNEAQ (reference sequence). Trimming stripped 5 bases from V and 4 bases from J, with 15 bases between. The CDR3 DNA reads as TGTGCCAGCAGCAACCAGGAGGGCCCTTATAATTCACCCCTCCACTTT. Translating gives CASSNQEGPYNSPLHF.

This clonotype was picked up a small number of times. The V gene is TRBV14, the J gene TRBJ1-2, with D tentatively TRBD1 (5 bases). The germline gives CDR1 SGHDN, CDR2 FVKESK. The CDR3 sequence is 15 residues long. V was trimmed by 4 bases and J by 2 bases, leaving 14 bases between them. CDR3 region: CASSPTAGVNYGYTF. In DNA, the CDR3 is TGTGCCAGCAGCCCGACCGCGGGGGTGAACTATGGCTACACCTTC.

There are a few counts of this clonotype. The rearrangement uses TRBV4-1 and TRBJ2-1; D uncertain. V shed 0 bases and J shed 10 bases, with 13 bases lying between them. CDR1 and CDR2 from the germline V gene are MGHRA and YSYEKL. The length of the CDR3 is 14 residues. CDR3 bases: TGCGCCAGCAGCCAAGAGGAGTCTACTGGGGAGCAGTTCTTC. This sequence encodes CASSQEESTGEQFF.

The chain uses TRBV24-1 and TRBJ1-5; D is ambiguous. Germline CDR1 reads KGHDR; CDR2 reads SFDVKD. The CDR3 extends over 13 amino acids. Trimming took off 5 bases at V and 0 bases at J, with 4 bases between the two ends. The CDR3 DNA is TGTGCCACCAGTGCTGATAGCAATCAGCCCCAGCATTTT. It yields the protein CATSADSNQPQHF.

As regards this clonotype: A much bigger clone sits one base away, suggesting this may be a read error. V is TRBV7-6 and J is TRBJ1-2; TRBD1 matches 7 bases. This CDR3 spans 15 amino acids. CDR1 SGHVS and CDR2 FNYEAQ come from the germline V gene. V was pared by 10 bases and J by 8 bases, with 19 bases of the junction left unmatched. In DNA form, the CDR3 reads TGTGCCATCAGTATGGACAGGCCGACGCGGGGCGGCTACACCTTC. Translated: CAISMDRPTRGGYTF.

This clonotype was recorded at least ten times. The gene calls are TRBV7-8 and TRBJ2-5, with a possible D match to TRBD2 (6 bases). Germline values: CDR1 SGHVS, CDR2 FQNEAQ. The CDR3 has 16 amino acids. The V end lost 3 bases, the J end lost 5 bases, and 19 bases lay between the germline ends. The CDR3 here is CASSLSGLTGVETQYF. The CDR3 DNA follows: TGTGCCAGCAGCTTGAGCGGTTTGACGGGAGTCGAGACCCAGTACTTC.

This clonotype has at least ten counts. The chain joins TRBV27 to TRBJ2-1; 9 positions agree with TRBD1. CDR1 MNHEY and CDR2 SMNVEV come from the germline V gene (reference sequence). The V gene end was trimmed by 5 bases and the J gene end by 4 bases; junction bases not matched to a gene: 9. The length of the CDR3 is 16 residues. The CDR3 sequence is CASSPLRDRGYNEQFF. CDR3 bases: TGTGCCAGCAGTCCCCTCCGCGACAGGGGGTACAATGAGCAGTTCTTC.

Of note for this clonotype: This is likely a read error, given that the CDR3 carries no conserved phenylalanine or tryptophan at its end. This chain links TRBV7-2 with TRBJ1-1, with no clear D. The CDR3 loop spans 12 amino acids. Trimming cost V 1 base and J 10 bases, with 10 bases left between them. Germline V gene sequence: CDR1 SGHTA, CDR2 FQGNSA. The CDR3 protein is CASSLVLGGAFL. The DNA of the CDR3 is TGTGCCAGCAGCTTAGTCTTGGGTGGAGCTTTCCTT.

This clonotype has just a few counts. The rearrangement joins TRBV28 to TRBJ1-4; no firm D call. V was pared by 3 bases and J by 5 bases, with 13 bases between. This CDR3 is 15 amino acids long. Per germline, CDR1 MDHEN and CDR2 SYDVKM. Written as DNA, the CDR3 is TGTGCCAGCAGTTTGCTAGGTCAGACAAATGAAAAACTGTTTTTT. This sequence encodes CASSLLGQTNEKLFF.

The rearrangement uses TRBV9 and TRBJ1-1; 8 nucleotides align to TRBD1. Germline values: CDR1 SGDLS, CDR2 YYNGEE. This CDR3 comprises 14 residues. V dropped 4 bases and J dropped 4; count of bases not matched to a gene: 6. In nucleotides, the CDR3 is TGTGCCAGCAGCTCACGACAGGGGAGCACTGAAGCTTTCTTT. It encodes CASSSRQGSTEAFF.

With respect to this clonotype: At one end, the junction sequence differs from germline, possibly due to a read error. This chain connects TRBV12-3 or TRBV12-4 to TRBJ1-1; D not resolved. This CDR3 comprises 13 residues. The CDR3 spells CASSPTRNTEDFF. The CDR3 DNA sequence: TGTGCCAGCAGTCCAACACGGAACACTGAAGATTTCTTT.

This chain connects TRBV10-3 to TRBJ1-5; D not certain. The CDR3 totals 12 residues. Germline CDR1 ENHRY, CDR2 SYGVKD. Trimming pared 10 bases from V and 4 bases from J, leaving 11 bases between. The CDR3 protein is CATRDGNQPQHF. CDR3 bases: TGTGCCACCCGCGACGGTAATCAGCCCCAGCATTTT.

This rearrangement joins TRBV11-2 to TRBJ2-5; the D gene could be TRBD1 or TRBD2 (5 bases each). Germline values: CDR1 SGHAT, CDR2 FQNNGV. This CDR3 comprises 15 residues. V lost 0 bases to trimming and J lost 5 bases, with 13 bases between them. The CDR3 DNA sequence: TGTGCCAGCAGCTTAGAACTGGGGGTAGGGGAGACCCAGTACTTC. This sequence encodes CASSLELGVGETQYF.

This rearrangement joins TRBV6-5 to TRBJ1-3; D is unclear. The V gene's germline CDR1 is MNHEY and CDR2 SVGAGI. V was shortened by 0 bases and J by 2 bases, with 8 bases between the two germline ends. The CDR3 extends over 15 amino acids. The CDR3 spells CASSYSGWPGNTIYF. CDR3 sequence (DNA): TGTGCCAGCAGTTACTCTGGCTGGCCTGGAAACACCATATATTTT.

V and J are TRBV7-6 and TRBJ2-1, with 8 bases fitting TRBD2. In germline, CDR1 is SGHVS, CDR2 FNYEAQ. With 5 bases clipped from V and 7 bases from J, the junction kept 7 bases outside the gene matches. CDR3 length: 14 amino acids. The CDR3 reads CASSDGTSGNEQFF. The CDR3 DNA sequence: TGTGCCAGCAGCGACGGGACTAGTGGTAATGAGCAGTTCTTC.

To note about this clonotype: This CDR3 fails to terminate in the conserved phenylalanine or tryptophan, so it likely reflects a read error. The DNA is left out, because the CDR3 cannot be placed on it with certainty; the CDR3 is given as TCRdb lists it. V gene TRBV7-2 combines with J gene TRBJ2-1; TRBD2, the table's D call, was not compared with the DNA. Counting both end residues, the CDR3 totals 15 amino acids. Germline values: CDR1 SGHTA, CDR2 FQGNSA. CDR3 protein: CASSLAGGPVNEQLL.

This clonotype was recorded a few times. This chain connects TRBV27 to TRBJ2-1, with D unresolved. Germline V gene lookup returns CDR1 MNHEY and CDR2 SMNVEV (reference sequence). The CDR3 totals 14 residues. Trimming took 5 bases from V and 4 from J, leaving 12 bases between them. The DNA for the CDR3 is TGTGCCAGCAGTACCCCCGGGCGATACAATGAGCAGTTCTTC. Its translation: CASSTPGRYNEQFF.

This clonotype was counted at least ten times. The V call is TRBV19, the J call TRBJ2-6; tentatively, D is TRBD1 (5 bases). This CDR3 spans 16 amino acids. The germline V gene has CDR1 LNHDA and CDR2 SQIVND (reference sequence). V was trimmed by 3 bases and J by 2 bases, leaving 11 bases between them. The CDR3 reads CASSIKGQAGANVLTF. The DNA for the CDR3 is TGTGCCAGTAGTATTAAGGGGCAGGCTGGGGCCAACGTCCTGACTTTC.

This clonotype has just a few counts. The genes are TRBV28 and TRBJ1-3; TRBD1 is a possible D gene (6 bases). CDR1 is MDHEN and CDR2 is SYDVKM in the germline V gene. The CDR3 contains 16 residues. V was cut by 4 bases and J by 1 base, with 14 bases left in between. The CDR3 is CASSWGGRGSGNTIYF. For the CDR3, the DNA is TGTGCCAGCAGTTGGGGGGGCAGGGGATCTGGAAACACCATATATTTT.

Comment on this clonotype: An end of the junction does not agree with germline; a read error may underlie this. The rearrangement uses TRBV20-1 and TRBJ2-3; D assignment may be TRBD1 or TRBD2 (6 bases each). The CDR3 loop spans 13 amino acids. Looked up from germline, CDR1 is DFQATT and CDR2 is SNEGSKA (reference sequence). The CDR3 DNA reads TGCAGTGCGCGGGACAACCAGCGCCACTACCCTTCTTTT. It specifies CSARDNQRHYPSF.

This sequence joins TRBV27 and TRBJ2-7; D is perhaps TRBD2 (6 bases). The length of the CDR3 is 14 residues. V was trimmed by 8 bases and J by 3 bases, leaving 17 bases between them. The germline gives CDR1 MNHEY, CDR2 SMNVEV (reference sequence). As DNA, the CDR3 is TGTGCCAGCGGCAAGGGCGGGGAAAACTACGAGCAGTACTTC. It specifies CASGKGGENYEQYF.